This T cell receptor beta chain was found in a study of blood T cell repertoires in COVID-19. Turning to the study itself: Samples taken during acute and convalescent COVID-19 were collected in the United States, Italy and Spain. T cells, B-cell-depleted T cells, or PBMCs provided the cDNA or gDNA that served as material.

This clone was seen a handful of times. Participants had their cohort set by participant-reported clinical history. Two negative PCRs, clearance, or symptom resolution were required of recovered Cohort 3 donors. The germline V gene has CDR1 MRHNA and CDR2 SNTAGT. The ends were cut back, 2 bases at V and 5 bases at J, with 12 bases in the middle. There are 15 residues in the CDR3. Assay: immunoSEQ multiplex PCR; the TCRdb copy retains only in-frame clones and omits some. This sample yields 490,000 or so clones, of which approximately 90% are seen a single time; 1.5% to 2% belongs to the top ten. The clonotype was recovered from a woman between 40 and 55 years old who had recovered from COVID-19. Sequences were obtained from PBMCs or T cells enriched from blood (not recorded which). The chain couples TRBV6-4 to TRBJ1-4; D ambiguous. This CDR3 reads CASSDSDLGNEKLFF. For the CDR3, the DNA is TGTGCCAGCAGTGACAGCGACCTAGGAAATGAAAAACTGTTTTTT.